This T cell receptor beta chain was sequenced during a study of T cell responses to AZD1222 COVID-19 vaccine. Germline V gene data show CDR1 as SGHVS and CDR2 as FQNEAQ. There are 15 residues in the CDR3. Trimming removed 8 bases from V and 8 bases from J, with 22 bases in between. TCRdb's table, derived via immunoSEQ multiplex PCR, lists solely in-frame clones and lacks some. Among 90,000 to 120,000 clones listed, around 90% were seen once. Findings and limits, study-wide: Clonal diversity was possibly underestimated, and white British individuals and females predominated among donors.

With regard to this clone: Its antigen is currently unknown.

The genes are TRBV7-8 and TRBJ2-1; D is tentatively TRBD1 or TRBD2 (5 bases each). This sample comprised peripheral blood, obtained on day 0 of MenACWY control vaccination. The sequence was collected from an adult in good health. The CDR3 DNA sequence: TGTGCCAGCCTCGCCCGGCAGGGCGGGTTCGATGAGCAGTTCTTC. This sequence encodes CASLARQGGFDEQFF.